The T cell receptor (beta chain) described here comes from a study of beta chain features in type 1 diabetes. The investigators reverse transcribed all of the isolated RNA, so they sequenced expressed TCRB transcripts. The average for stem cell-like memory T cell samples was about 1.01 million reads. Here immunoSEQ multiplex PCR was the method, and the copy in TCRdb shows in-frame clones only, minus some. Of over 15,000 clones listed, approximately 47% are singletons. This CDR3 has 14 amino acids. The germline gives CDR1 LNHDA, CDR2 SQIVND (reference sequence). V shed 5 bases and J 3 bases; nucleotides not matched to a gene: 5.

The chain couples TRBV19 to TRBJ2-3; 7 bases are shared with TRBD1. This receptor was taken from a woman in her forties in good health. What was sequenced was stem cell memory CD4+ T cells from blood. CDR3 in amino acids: CASSGDRETDTQYF. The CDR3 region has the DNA TGTGCCAGTAGTGGAGACAGGGAGACAGATACGCAGTATTTT.